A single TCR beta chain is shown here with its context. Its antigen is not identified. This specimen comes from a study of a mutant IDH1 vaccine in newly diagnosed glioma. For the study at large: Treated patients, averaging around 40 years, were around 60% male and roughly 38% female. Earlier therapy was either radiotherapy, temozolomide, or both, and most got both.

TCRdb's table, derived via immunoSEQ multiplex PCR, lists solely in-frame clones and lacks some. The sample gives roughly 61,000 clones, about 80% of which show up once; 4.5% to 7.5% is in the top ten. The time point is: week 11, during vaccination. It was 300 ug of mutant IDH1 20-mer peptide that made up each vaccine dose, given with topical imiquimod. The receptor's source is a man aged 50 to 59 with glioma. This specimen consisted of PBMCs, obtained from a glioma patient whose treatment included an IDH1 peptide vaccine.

For the CDR3, the DNA is TGTGCCAGCTCACCTGGAGACAGGGAAGCCTACGAGCAGTACTTC. This sequence encodes CASSPGDREAYEQYF. The chain employs TRBV18 and TRBJ2-7; 7 bases are shared with TRBD1. This CDR3 has 15 residues. J was trimmed by 2 bases and V by 3 bases; bases with no gene match: 7. Looked up from germline, CDR1 is KGHSH and CDR2 is LQKENI. The full variable domain, completed using reference TRBV18 and TRBJ2-7, is NAGVMQNPRHLVRRRGQEARLRCSPMKGHSHVYWYRQLPEEGLKFMVYLQKENIIDESGMPKERFSAEFPKEGPSILRIQQVVRGDSAAYFCASSPGDREAYEQYFGPGTRLTVT.